The rows below give T cell receptor beta chains drawn from one sample of a study of T cells in Graves' hyperthyroidism and ophthalmopathy. TCRdb used MiXCR to reprocess the multiplex PCR reads, holding one entry per CDR3 protein. The data show about 600,000 distinct CDR3 sequences, with approximately 14% seen just once and less than 9% held by the top ten. Material: blood. Receptor source: a woman aged 18-35 years with Graves' ophthalmopathy. Each CDR3 is given without its conserved first and last residue. Fields, in order: CDR3 length, V gene, J gene, CDR3 protein.

len: 12; v_gene: TRBV12-3/TRBV12-4; j_gene: TRBJ2-6; CDR3aa: ASSLGWGANVLT
len: 11; v_gene: TRBV19; j_gene: TRBJ2-3; CDR3aa: ASSYPNGEMQY
len: 12; v_gene: TRBV27; j_gene: TRBJ1-2; CDR3aa: ASSSRTGAHGYT
len: 13; v_gene: TRBV12-3/TRBV12-4; j_gene: TRBJ2-5; CDR3aa: ASSLGPGREETQY
len: 13; v_gene: TRBV6-1; j_gene: TRBJ1-1; CDR3aa: ASSGSSGRNTEAF
len: 12; v_gene: TRBV11-3; j_gene: TRBJ2-1; CDR3aa: ASSSQGSDNEQF
len: 17; v_gene: TRBV28; j_gene: TRBJ1-3; CDR3aa: ASSLAPGGVTSSGNTIY
len: 11; v_gene: TRBV20-1; j_gene: TRBJ2-3; CDR3aa: SASPWTADTQY
len: 11; v_gene: TRBV27; j_gene: TRBJ2-3; CDR3aa: ASSATSTDTQY
len: 16; v_gene: TRBV28; j_gene: TRBJ2-1; CDR3aa: ASSSPGTSGMSPNEQF
len: 16; v_gene: TRBV5-1; j_gene: TRBJ2-3; CDR3aa: ASRPRALAGELTDTQY
len: 16; v_gene: TRBV12-3/TRBV12-4; j_gene: TRBJ2-2; CDR3aa: ASRPGQGGMDYTGELF
len: 12; v_gene: TRBV6-5; j_gene: TRBJ2-3; CDR3aa: ASSYRGLADTQY
len: 13; v_gene: TRBV20-1; j_gene: TRBJ2-1; CDR3aa: SARDHSGRTNEQF
len: 12; v_gene: TRBV15; j_gene: TRBJ2-1; CDR3aa: ATSRVGSWNEQF
len: 14; v_gene: TRBV7-2; j_gene: TRBJ1-6; CDR3aa: ASSSQQSSYNSPLH
len: 15; v_gene: TRBV4-2; j_gene: TRBJ2-3; CDR3aa: ASSQDRLAGDTDTQY
len: 12; v_gene: TRBV6-5; j_gene: TRBJ2-5; CDR3aa: ASSYLTNQETQY
len: 11; v_gene: TRBV12-3/TRBV12-4; j_gene: TRBJ2-1; CDR3aa: ASSFGHYNEQF
len: 17; v_gene: TRBV28; j_gene: TRBJ1-5; CDR3aa: ASSFLRLQVSGSNQPQH
len: 15; v_gene: TRBV12-3/TRBV12-4; j_gene: TRBJ2-7; CDR3aa: ASSLRVTQRENYEQY
len: 11; v_gene: TRBV12-3/TRBV12-4; j_gene: TRBJ2-2; CDR3aa: ASSGTSTGELF
len: 10; v_gene: TRBV3-1; j_gene: TRBJ2-7; CDR3aa: ASSPDPYEQY
len: 16; v_gene: TRBV7-6; j_gene: TRBJ2-1; CDR3aa: ASSPGTSGIGPSDEQF
len: 17; v_gene: TRBV7-2; j_gene: TRBJ2-1; CDR3aa: ASSLTHPPRVSIDNEQF
len: 13; v_gene: TRBV28; j_gene: TRBJ2-2; CDR3aa: ASTLGVDFTGELF
len: 15; v_gene: TRBV10-3; j_gene: TRBJ2-3; CDR3aa: AIINELAGTSGDTQY
len: 15; v_gene: TRBV24-1; j_gene: TRBJ2-3; CDR3aa: ATSDSTSGRAPDTQY
len: 12; v_gene: TRBV20-1; j_gene: TRBJ2-7; CDR3aa: SARESSGGYEQY
len: 13; v_gene: TRBV3-1; j_gene: TRBJ2-1; CDR3aa: ASSQAGTSYNEQS
len: 12; v_gene: TRBV12-3/TRBV12-4; j_gene: TRBJ1-5; CDR3aa: ASSHTGDNQPQH
len: 12; v_gene: TRBV30; j_gene: TRBJ1-5; CDR3aa: AWDETPDHQPQH
len: 13; v_gene: TRBV15; j_gene: TRBJ2-7; CDR3aa: ATSRESGRISGQY
len: 14; v_gene: TRBV10-3; j_gene: TRBJ2-4; CDR3aa: AISDPSTQGNGIQY